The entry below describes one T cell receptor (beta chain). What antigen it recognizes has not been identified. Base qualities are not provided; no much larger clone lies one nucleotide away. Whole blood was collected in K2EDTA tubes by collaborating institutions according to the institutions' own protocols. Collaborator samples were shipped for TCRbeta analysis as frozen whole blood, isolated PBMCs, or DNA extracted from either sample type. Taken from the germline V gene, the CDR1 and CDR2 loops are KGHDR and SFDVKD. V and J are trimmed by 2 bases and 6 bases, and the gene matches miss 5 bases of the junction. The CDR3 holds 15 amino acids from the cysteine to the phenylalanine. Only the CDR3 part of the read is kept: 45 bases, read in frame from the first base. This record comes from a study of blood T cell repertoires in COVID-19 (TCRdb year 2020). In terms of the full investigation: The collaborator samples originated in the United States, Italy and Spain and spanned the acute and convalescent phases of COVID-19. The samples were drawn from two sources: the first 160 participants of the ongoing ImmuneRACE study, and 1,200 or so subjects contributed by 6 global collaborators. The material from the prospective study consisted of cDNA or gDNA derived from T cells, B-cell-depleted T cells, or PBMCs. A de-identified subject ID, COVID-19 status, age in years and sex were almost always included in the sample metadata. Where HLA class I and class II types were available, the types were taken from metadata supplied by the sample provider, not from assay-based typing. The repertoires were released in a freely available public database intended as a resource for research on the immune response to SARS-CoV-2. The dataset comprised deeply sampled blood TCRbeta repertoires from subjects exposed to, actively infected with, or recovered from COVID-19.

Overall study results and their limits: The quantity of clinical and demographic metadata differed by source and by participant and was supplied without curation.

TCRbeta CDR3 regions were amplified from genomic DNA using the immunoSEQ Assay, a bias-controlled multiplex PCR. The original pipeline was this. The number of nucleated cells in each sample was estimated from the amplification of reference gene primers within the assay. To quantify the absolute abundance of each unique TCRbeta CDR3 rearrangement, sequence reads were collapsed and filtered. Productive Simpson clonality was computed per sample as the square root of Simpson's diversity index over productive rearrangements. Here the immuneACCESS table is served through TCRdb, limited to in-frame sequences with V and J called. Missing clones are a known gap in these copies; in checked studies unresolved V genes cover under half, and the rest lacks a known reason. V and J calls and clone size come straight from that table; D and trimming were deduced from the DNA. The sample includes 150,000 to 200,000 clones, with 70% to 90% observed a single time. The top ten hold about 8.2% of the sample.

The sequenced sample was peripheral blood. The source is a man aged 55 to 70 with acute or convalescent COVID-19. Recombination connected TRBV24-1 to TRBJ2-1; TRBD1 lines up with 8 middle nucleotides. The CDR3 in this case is CATSDSFGTGNEQFF. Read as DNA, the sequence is TGTGCCACCAGTGATTCTTTTGGGACAGGCAATGAGCAGTTCTTC.